A single sample is the source of the 10 T cell receptor beta chains below, sequenced in a study of blood T cell repertoires in COVID-19. The protocol was immunoSEQ multiplex PCR, while the TCRdb copy is restricted to in-frame clones and leaves out a portion. Altogether roughly 120,000 clones are present, over 85% being singletons, with the ten largest covering 3.7%. Sequenced sample: peripheral blood. These receptors all stem from a man aged 50-59 years with active COVID-19.

The chain employs TRBV24-1 and TRBJ2-5; 7 nucleotides line up with TRBD2. The germline V gene has CDR1 KGHDR and CDR2 SFDVKD. The CDR3 runs to 17 residues. With V trimmed by 4 bases and J by 4 bases, 14 bases remained unmatched. The CDR3 DNA follows: TGTGCCACCAGTGAACCCGGGACTCGCGGGAGAGCAGAGACCCAGTACTTC. Translation: CATSEPGTRGRAETQYF.

The rearrangement links TRBV6-2 or TRBV6-3 to TRBJ1-5; D might be TRBD1 (6 bases). The CDR3 is 16 residues long. Trimming pared 6 bases from V and 3 bases from J, leaving 18 bases between. CDR1 and CDR2 from the germline V gene are MNHEY and SVGEGT. CDR3 DNA sequence: TGTGCCAGCAGCCCTACCACAGGGATCGTCAATCAGCCCCAGCATTTT. Translating it yields CASSPTTGIVNQPQHF.

This chain uses TRBV6-5 with TRBJ2-3; 7 bases match TRBD1. The CDR3 is 14 amino acids. Germline values: CDR1 MNHEY, CDR2 SVGAGI. Trimming took 6 bases from V and 3 from J; bases not matched to a gene: 6. The CDR3 loop is CASRTTGTTDTQYF. As DNA, the CDR3 is TGTGCCAGCAGGACGACAGGGACGACAGATACGCAGTATTTT.

The chain carries TRBV7-2 and TRBJ1-6; D possibly corresponds to TRBD1 (6 bases). With 4 bases removed from V and 4 bases from J, the gap between germline ends came to 11 bases. Per germline, CDR1 SGHTA and CDR2 FQGNSA. There are 15 residues in the CDR3. The CDR3 protein is CASSSQGLYNSPLHF. In DNA form, the CDR3 reads TGTGCCAGCAGCTCCCAGGGGCTGTATAATTCACCCCTCCACTTT.

This chain connects TRBV5-1 to TRBJ2-1, with 9 positions matching TRBD2. J was trimmed by 6 bases and V by 5 bases; bases with no gene match: 9. This CDR3 is 15 amino acids long. Germline CDR1 reads SGHRS; CDR2 reads YFSETQ. The CDR3 here is CASRVTSGPPNEQFF. The DNA of the CDR3 is TGCGCCAGCAGAGTTACTAGCGGGCCCCCCAATGAGCAGTTCTTC.

The chain couples TRBV5-6 to TRBJ2-7, with D maybe TRBD1 (6 bases). This CDR3 spans 13 amino acids. V was pared by 4 bases and J by 1 base, with 9 bases between. Germline CDR1 is SGHDT and CDR2 is YYEEEE. Here the CDR3 reads CASSVDRSYEQYF. The CDR3 DNA reads as TGTGCCAGCAGCGTGGACAGATCCTACGAGCAGTACTTC.

This clone was detected only a few times. The genes are TRBV5-1 and TRBJ1-1; no reliable D call. This CDR3 comprises 13 residues. V lost 3 bases to trimming and J lost 0 bases, with 6 bases between them. The germline V gene encodes CDR1 SGHRS and CDR2 YFSETQ. The CDR3 region is CASSSSVNTEAFF. CDR3 nucleotides: TGCGCCAGCAGCTCCAGCGTGAACACTGAAGCTTTCTTT.

This clone was detected once. V is TRBV10-3 and J is TRBJ2-3, with a possible D match to TRBD2 (5 bases). CDR1 ENHRY and CDR2 SYGVKD come from the germline V gene. V lost 7 bases to trimming and J lost 0 bases, with 14 bases between them. The CDR3 covers 15 residues. The CDR3 protein is CAITSSGTSTDTQYF. Written as DNA, the CDR3 is TGTGCCATCACCTCCAGCGGTACTAGCACAGATACGCAGTATTTT.

V and J are TRBV10-1 and TRBJ2-2, with 9 bases matching TRBD1. Looked up from germline, CDR1 is WNHNN and CDR2 is SYGVQD (reference sequence). The CDR3 runs 14 residues. J gave up 4 bases and V 7 bases, and 4 bases lay outside the gene matches. CDR3 in amino acids: CASNRDRATGELFF. CDR3 nucleotide sequence: TGCGCCAGCAACCGGGACAGGGCCACCGGGGAGCTGTTTTTT.

The chain combines TRBV30 with TRBJ2-2, with TRBD2 identical over 10 bases. This CDR3 has 14 residues. Germline CDR1 is GTSNPN and CDR2 is SVGIG (reference sequence). Trimming removed 8 bases from V and 6 bases from J; junction bases left unmatched: 9. The CDR3 sequence: CAAHPGLAPGELFF. CDR3 in DNA: TGTGCCGCGCATCCGGGACTAGCGCCCGGGGAGCTGTTTTTT.